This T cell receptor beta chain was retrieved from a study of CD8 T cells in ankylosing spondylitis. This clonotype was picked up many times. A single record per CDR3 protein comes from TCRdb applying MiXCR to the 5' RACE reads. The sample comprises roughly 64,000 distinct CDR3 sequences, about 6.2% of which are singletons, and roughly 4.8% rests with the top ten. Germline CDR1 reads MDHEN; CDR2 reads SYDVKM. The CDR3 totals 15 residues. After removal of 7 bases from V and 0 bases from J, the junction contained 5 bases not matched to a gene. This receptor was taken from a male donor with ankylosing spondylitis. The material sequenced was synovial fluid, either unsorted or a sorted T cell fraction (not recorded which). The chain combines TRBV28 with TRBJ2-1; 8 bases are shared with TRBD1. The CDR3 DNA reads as TGTGCCAGCATCATGACAGGGGTCTCCTACAATGAGCAGTTCTTC. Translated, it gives CASIMTGVSYNEQFF.